Listed here is a single T cell receptor beta chain. The antigen is not known. This specimen comes from a study of blood T cells in healthy people across ages. General study results and limits: Both higher diversity and more naive CD4+ cells marked long-lived donors when set against aged donors. It was found that TCR beta diversity correlated strongly with the percentage of naive T cells.

Total RNA was extracted at no less than 6 micrograms per sample. Then a second PCR, running about 6 to 12 cycles, was carried out with a sample-barcoded 5' primer and a J-beta primer mix. A template-switch adaptor containing 12 random nucleotides labeled each cDNA molecule. TCRdb itself ran the 5' RACE reads through MiXCR, one entry per CDR3 protein. Of 1.5 million to 2 million distinct CDR3 sequences in the sample, just under 50% are singletons; the top ten hold around 2.1%. The TCR originated in a middle-aged woman in good health. Sequences were obtained from blood.

The chain's CDR3 is CASSPGTGGRNSPLHF. CDR3 DNA: TGTGCCAGCTCACCAGGGACAGGGGGCCGTAATTCACCCCTCCACTTT. The genes are TRBV18 and TRBJ1-6; TRBD1 matches 12 bases. Germline-derived CDR1 and CDR2 are KGHSH and LQKENI. CDR3 size: 16 residues. Trimming took 2 bases from V and 6 from J; bases not matched to a gene: 2.